This record looks at one T cell receptor (beta chain) sequence and its context. The sample belongs to a study of blood T cell repertoires in COVID-19. On the study more broadly: Acute and convalescent COVID-19 specimens originated in the United States, Italy and Spain. Sample material is recorded as cDNA or gDNA derived from T cells, B-cell-depleted T cells, or PBMCs.

As originally analysed: How many nucleated cells were present was estimated from reference gene primer amplification. Profiled with immunoSEQ multiplex PCR; TCRdb holds only in-frame clones, not every one. For V, J and clone size, that table is used; D and trimming come from the DNA. The sample yields roughly 100,000 clones, 87% seen once. CDR1 is MNHNY and CDR2 is SVGAGI in the germline V gene (reference sequence). CDR3 length: 14 residues. Unmatched junction bases numbered 3, after V lost 6 bases and J lost 3 bases. The rearrangement links TRBV6-6 to TRBJ2-7, with TRBD2 identical over 12 bases. Sequenced material: peripheral blood. This clonotype was sampled from a human donor in a cohort sampled during active COVID-19. Here the CDR3 reads CASRLAGGNYEQYF. CDR3 nucleotide sequence: TGTGCCAGCAGACTAGCGGGAGGTAACTACGAGCAGTACTTC.